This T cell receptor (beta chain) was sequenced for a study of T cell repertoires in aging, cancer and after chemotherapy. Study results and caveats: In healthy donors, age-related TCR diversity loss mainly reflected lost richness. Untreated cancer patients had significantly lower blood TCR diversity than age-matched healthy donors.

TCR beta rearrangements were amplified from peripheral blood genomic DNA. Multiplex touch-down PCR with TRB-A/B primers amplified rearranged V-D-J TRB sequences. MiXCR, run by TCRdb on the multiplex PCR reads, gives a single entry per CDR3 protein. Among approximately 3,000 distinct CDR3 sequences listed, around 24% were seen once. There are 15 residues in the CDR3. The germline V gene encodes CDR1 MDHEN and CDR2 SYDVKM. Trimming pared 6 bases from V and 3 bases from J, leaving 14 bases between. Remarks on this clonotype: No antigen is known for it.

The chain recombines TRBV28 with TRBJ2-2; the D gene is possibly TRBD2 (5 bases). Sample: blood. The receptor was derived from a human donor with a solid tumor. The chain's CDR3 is CASRDGGEYTGELFF. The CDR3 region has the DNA TGTGCCAGCAGAGACGGTGGGGAGTACACCGGGGAGCTGTTTTTT.